A single sample is the source of the 27 T cell receptor beta chains below, sequenced in a study of Ad26.COV2.S vaccination and SARS-CoV-2 variants. Some clones are missing from TCRdb's copy, which holds only in-frame ones; the method was immunoSEQ multiplex PCR. The sample gives around 450,000 clones, roughly nine tenths of which show up once; approximately 2.5% is in the top ten. Specified treatment: around 19 received Ad26.COV2.S at low or high dose, single or two shots; 5 received placebo; per-sample allocation not given. Collection of the samples took place on day 63 after the first injection of vaccine or placebo. The sequences come from peripheral blood, collected in a trial of Ad26.COV2.S vaccine versus placebo. These receptors originate from a person aged 18 to 65 who received the Ad26.COV2.S COVID-19 vaccine or a placebo.

The genes are TRBV7-2 and TRBJ1-4; D call uncertain. Between the trimmed V and J ends, which lost 2 bases and 6 bases, there was a span of 10 bases. CDR1 is SGHTA and CDR2 is FQGNSA in the germline V gene. CDR3 length equals 14 residues. The DNA of the CDR3 is TGTGCCAGCAGCTTACTTTCGGGGTATGAAAAACTGTTTTTT. Protein product: CASSLLSGYEKLFF.

The chain joins TRBV23-1 to TRBJ2-7; 7 nucleotides align to TRBD2. TRBV23-1 is placed among ORFs of uncertain function. With V trimmed by 0 bases and J by 3 bases, 14 bases remained unmatched. The CDR3 is 18 amino acids. The CDR3 DNA reads as TGCGCCAGCAGTCAATCGAAGGGGCAGGGAGGGGTTCGCTACGAGCAGTACGTC. It encodes CASSQSKGQGGVRYEQYV.

This clone was seen only once. This chain connects TRBV6-6 to TRBJ2-1; D is ambiguous. This CDR3 spans 12 amino acids. CDR1 and CDR2 from the germline V gene are MNHNY and SVGAGI (reference sequence). V was clipped by 5 bases and J by 3 bases, with 5 bases between them. The chain's CDR3 is CASSGYYNEQFF. The CDR3 DNA follows: TGTGCCAGCAGTGGATACTACAATGAGCAGTTCTTC.

The V gene is TRBV7-9, the J gene TRBJ1-2; 7 nucleotides agree with TRBD1. CDR3 size: 14 residues. CDR1 SEHNR and CDR2 FQNEAQ come from the germline V gene (reference sequence). V lost 4 bases and J lost 4; bases outside the gene matches: 6. The CDR3 protein is CASSSRTGTYGYTF. CDR3 bases: TGTGCCAGCAGCTCACGGACAGGCACCTATGGCTACACCTTC.

This clone was recorded once. This chain links TRBV5-1 with TRBJ2-5; the match to TRBD1 covers 8 bases. Germline CDR1 SGHRS, CDR2 YFSETQ. The length of the CDR3 is 15 residues. The ends lost 4 bases at V and 1 base at J; junction bases unmatched: 6. In nucleotides, the CDR3 is TGCGCCAGCAGCCCACACAGGGGGACCCAAGAGACCCAGTACTTC. Translation gives CASSPHRGTQETQYF.

The rearrangement uses TRBV19 and TRBJ2-2, with D unclear. Germline CDR1 and CDR2: LNHDA and SQIVND (reference sequence). V gave up 5 bases and J gave up 0 bases, with 22 bases separating them. The CDR3 sequence is 19 residues long. As DNA, the CDR3 is TGTGCCAGTAGTCCTTTCGTGGACGGATCACCTCCGAACACCGGGGAGCTGTTTTTT. Translating it yields CASSPFVDGSPPNTGELFF.

The chain uses TRBV27 and TRBJ2-1, with 11 bases lining up with TRBD2. This CDR3 region has 16 residues. J gave up 3 bases and V 4 bases, and 5 bases lay outside the gene matches. Germline V gene data show CDR1 as MNHEY and CDR2 as SMNVEV (reference sequence). CDR3 loop: CASSYLGLADYNEQFF. The DNA of the CDR3 is TGTGCCAGCAGTTACCTGGGACTAGCGGACTACAATGAGCAGTTCTTC.

This clone appeared once. The rearrangement uses TRBV7-6 and TRBJ2-5, with 9 bases identical to TRBD1. V dropped 4 bases and J dropped 5; count of bases not matched to a gene: 11. The CDR3 sequence is 16 residues long. CDR1 is SGHVS and CDR2 is FNYEAQ in the germline V gene. CDR3 sequence (DNA): TGTGCCAGCAGCTCTACGAATCCGGGACAGGGTGAGACCCAGTACTTC. Translating gives CASSSTNPGQGETQYF.

The gene calls are TRBV27 and TRBJ2-3, with a possible D match to TRBD1 (5 bases). Germline lookup yields CDR1 MNHEY and CDR2 SMNVEV (reference sequence). Trimming left V 5 bases short and J 6 bases short, with 6 bases between. This CDR3 comprises 11 residues. The CDR3 DNA reads TGTGCCAGCAGTACAGGCGATACGCAGTATTTT. It yields the protein CASSTGDTQYF.

The chain is built from TRBV5-4 and TRBJ2-5, with 7 bases fitting TRBD2. This CDR3 spans 13 amino acids. CDR1 and CDR2 (germline): SGHNT, YYREEE (reference sequence). V shed 5 bases, J shed 5 bases, and the junction held 6 bases outside the gene matches. CDR3 amino acids: CASREGTTETQYF. The CDR3 coding sequence is TGTGCCAGCAGGGAGGGGACTACCGAGACCCAGTACTTC.

This chain uses TRBV24-1 with TRBJ2-5, with TRBD2 matching over 10 bases. This CDR3 contains 15 residues. With V trimmed by 4 bases and J by 4 bases, 5 bases remained unmatched. Germline V gene lookup returns CDR1 KGHDR and CDR2 SFDVKD. The CDR3 sequence: CATSDPSGSGETQYF. The DNA of the CDR3 is TGTGCCACCAGTGACCCTAGCGGGAGCGGAGAGACCCAGTACTTC.

V gene TRBV11-2 combines with J gene TRBJ1-2, with D uncertain. The CDR3 has 12 residues. The V gene's germline CDR1 is SGHAT and CDR2 FQNNGV. Deletions cut 10 bases from V and 8 bases from J, with 17 bases between. The CDR3 sequence is CATLSTGGGYTF. The CDR3, as DNA: TGTGCCACTCTCTCGACCGGCGGAGGCTACACCTTC.

The chain joins TRBV29-1 to TRBJ1-2; TRBD1 is a possible D gene (5 bases). The CDR3 has 14 residues. Trimming took off 7 bases at V and 4 bases at J, with 19 bases between the two ends. CDR1 is SQVTM, CDR2 ANQGSEA, per germline. For the CDR3, the DNA is TGCAGCGGGGGGGACTCAAGAGGCGGCTATGGCTACACCTTC. As protein: CSGGDSRGGYGYTF.

This rearrangement joins TRBV7-8 to TRBJ2-7, with a possible D match to TRBD2 (5 bases). V was pared by 0 bases and J by 1 base, with 13 bases between. There are 16 residues in the CDR3. Per the germline V gene, CDR1 is SGHVS and CDR2 is FQNEAQ. CDR3 region: CASSLAPSGLSYEQYV. CDR3 in DNA: TGTGCCAGCAGCTTAGCCCCCAGCGGACTTTCCTACGAGCAGTACGTC.

The rearrangement joins TRBV10-3 to TRBJ1-1; no clear D. Germline V lookup: CDR1 ENHRY, CDR2 SYGVKD. This CDR3 region has 15 residues. V was pared by 0 bases and J by 4 bases, with 12 bases between. CDR3 sequence (DNA): TGTGCCATCAGTGAGTCACGTCCGCGGAGCACTGAAGCTTTCTTT. Its protein product is CAISESRPRSTEAFF.

V and J are TRBV6-5 and TRBJ1-4; 8 bases are a match to TRBD1. CDR3 length: 14 amino acids. The germline V gene has CDR1 MNHEY and CDR2 SVGAGI. J was trimmed by 6 bases and V by 6 bases; bases with no gene match: 6. The CDR3 nucleotides are TGTGCCAGCAGCCGAGGACAGGGCTATGAAAAACTGTTTTTT. Amino acids: CASSRGQGYEKLFF.

This clone has a single count. The V and J genes are TRBV7-2 and TRBJ1-2; D not certain. The CDR3 is made up of 13 amino acids. The V and J ends lost 5 bases and 6 bases respectively, with 13 bases between them. The germline V gene encodes CDR1 SGHTA and CDR2 FQGNSA. This CDR3 reads CASSASKRNGYTF. As DNA, the CDR3 is TGTGCCAGCAGCGCATCCAAAAGAAATGGCTACACCTTC.

The rearrangement joins TRBV10-3 to TRBJ1-3; D not certain. CDR1 and CDR2 (germline): ENHRY, SYGVKD. The CDR3 length is 15 residues. Trimming stripped 4 bases from V and 0 bases from J, with 10 bases between. The CDR3 region is CAISVAASSGNTIYF. The CDR3 DNA is TGTGCCATCAGTGTTGCTGCCAGCTCTGGAAACACCATATATTTT.

The genes are TRBV4-3 and TRBJ2-3, with TRBD2 as a possible D gene (5 bases). The V and J ends lost 4 bases and 2 bases respectively, with 10 bases between them. The CDR3 is 14 residues long. The V gene's germline CDR1 is LGHNA and CDR2 YSLEER. The CDR3 region is CASSPDSYTDTQYF. The CDR3 bases are TGCGCCAGCAGCCCGGACTCGTACACAGATACGCAGTATTTT.

This clone was recorded only once. The chain uses TRBV6-5 and TRBJ2-7, with 8 positions matching TRBD1. V trimming: 7 bases; J trimming: 4 bases; junction bases outside the gene matches: 12. This CDR3 is built from 15 residues. Germline CDR1 is MNHEY and CDR2 is SVGAGI. The CDR3 reads CASKRGRGLYYEQYV. CDR3 nucleotide sequence: TGTGCCAGCAAACGTGGCAGGGGGCTCTATTACGAGCAGTACGTC.

This clone occurred once. The V call is TRBV21-1, the J call TRBJ2-7. TRBV21-1 is a pseudogene locus. This CDR3 contains 11 residues. The CDR3 loop is CASSKSYEQYV. CDR3 sequence (DNA): TGTGCCAGCAGCAAATCCTACGAGCAGTACGTC.

On this clone: The identical CDR3 is also encoded by other nucleotide sequences in the sample. The CDR3: CASSFYGELFF. DNA for the CDR3: TGTGCCAGCAGTTTTTACGGGGAGCTGTTTTTT. This rearrangement joins TRBV12-3 or TRBV12-4 to TRBJ2-2; D gene uncertain. Trimming cost V 3 bases and J 7 bases, with 3 bases left between them. CDR3 length equals 11 residues.

This chain uses TRBV4-3 with TRBJ2-4; D remains ambiguous. The CDR3 is 18 residues long. Looked up from germline, CDR1 is LGHNA and CDR2 is YSLEER. V lost 0 bases and J 0 bases, leaving 15 bases between the germline ends. The CDR3 here is CASSQDTSLGLAKNIQYF. For the CDR3, the DNA is TGCGCCAGCAGCCAAGACACATCCCTAGGGTTAGCCAAAAACATTCAGTACTTC.

The CDR3 nucleotides read TGTGCCAGCAGCTCACAGGGGGAAGGGACCGGGGAGCTGTTTTTT. It translates to CASSSQGEGTGELFF. The V gene is TRBV7-9, the J gene TRBJ2-2; 8 nucleotides line up with TRBD1. CDR3 length: 15 residues. V lost 4 bases and J lost 5; bases outside the gene matches: 6. CDR1 is SEHNR and CDR2 is FQNEAQ in the germline V gene (reference sequence).

The chain joins TRBV5-1 to TRBJ1-4, with 12 bases fitting TRBD1. CDR3 size: 19 residues. J gave up 7 bases and V 3 bases, and 16 bases lay outside the gene matches. Germline V lookup: CDR1 SGHRS, CDR2 YFSETQ. The CDR3 sequence is CASSWGPRDRGRASEKLFF. Here the CDR3 DNA reads TGCGCCAGCAGCTGGGGTCCTAGGGACAGGGGGCGCGCCTCTGAAAAACTGTTTTTT.

V gene TRBV5-6 combines with J gene TRBJ1-1; weak D call: TRBD1 (5 bases). V gave up 3 bases and J gave up 4 bases, with 16 bases separating them. This CDR3 comprises 15 residues. CDR1 SGHDT and CDR2 YYEEEE come from the germline V gene. The CDR3 here is CASSSRGLGGTEAFF. In DNA, the CDR3 is TGTGCCAGCAGCTCCAGAGGACTGGGGGGCACTGAAGCTTTCTTT.

The J gene is TRBJ2-5, the V gene TRBV5-1, with a possible D match to TRBD1 (6 bases). The CDR3 runs to 14 residues. Germline assignment: CDR1 SGHRS and CDR2 YFSETQ. V dropped 4 bases and J dropped 0 bases, with 10 bases sitting between them. CDR3 nucleotides: TGCGCCAGCAGCCCTACAGGGAACCAAGAGACCCAGTACTTC. This gives the protein CASSPTGNQETQYF. Together with reference TRBV5-1 and TRBJ2-5, the CDR3 gives the full variable domain: KAGVTQTPRYLIKTRGQQVTLSCSPISGHRSVSWYQQTPGQGLQFLFEYFSETQRNKGNFPGRFSGRQFSNSRSEMNVSTLELGDSALYLCASSPTGNQETQYFGPGTRLLVL.